The 4 T cell receptor beta chains in this list originate from one sample, sequenced in a study of beta chain features in type 1 diabetes. The isolated RNA, all of it, was reverse transcribed, so expressed TCRB transcripts were what got sequenced. Produced via immunoSEQ multiplex PCR; TCRdb's table is partial and in-frame only. The sample yields more than 300,000 clones, approximately 15% seen once. Sample: naive CD4+ T cells from blood. The receptors shown here come from a woman under 30 in good health.

In this sample, this clone turned up a few times. The rearrangement links TRBV30 to TRBJ2-6, with D hard to call. Germline V gives CDR1 GTSNPN, CDR2 SVGIG (reference sequence). This CDR3 contains 16 residues. Trimming pared 5 bases from V and 0 bases from J, leaving 14 bases between. The CDR3 DNA reads as TGTGCCTGGGGATCTTATTCTAGCTCTGGGGCCAACGTCCTGACTTTC. Protein sequence: CAWGSYSSSGANVLTF.

This clone was seen a handful of times. The chain employs TRBV5-1 and TRBJ2-2; D is possibly TRBD1 (6 bases). Deletions cut 1 base from V and 2 bases from J, with 9 bases between. The V gene's germline CDR1 is SGHRS and CDR2 YFSETQ. The CDR3 is 15 amino acids. The CDR3 protein is CASSLTGSNTGELFF. The CDR3, as DNA: TGCGCCAGCAGCTTGACAGGGTCTAACACCGGGGAGCTGTTTTTT. The complete variable domain, with remaining parts taken from reference TRBV5-1 and TRBJ2-2, reads KAGVTQTPRYLIKTRGQQVTLSCSPISGHRSVSWYQQTPGQGLQFLFEYFSETQRNKGNFPGRFSGRQFSNSRSEMNVSTLELGDSALYLCASSLTGSNTGELFFGEGSRLTVL.

J is TRBJ2-7 and V is TRBV2, with TRBD1 matching over 7 bases. The CDR3 has 13 amino acids. V lost 8 bases, J lost 5 bases, and 9 bases stayed unmatched. Germline V gives CDR1 SNHLY, CDR2 FYNNEI. The CDR3 nucleotides are TGTGCCAGCCCGTTCAGGGGGACCCACGAGCAGTACTTC. It codes for CASPFRGTHEQYF.

A few counts support this clone. The chain has TRBV29-1 and TRBJ1-2; 7 positions agree with TRBD1. After removal of 2 bases from V and 7 bases from J, the junction contained 16 bases not matched to a gene. From germline, CDR1 is SQVTM and CDR2 ANQGSEA. The CDR3 contains 16 residues. The CDR3 reads CSVERYTGSTGVGYTF. DNA for the CDR3: TGCAGCGTTGAACGATACACGGGCAGCACAGGGGTTGGCTACACCTTC.